This entry lists 23 T cell receptor beta chains sequenced from one sample in a study of beta chain features in type 1 diabetes (dated by TCRdb to the late 2010s). General conclusions and limits of the study: Type 1 diabetes patients showed a moderate but significant shortening of TCRB CDR3 length in all four CD4+ subsets.

Receptor amplification or capture employed the immunoSEQ multiplex PCR assay. All of the isolated RNA was reverse transcribed with the High Capacity cDNA Reverse Transcription Kit, so expressed TCRB transcripts were sequenced. TCRdb took over this immuneACCESS table, retaining in-frame rearrangements with V and J assigned. Such tables are incomplete; in checked studies, under half of the missing clones stem from an unresolved V gene, and the remainder is unexplained. The sample includes roughly 290,000 clones, with 15% observed a single time. Of the sample, 0.015% to 0.017% falls within the top ten clones. The antigens of these receptors remain unknown. The sequencing sample was made of naive CD4+ T cells from blood. The cell subset or site label for this specimen denotes: true naive CD4+ T cells. Receptor source: a young man with type 1 diabetes.

The chain recombines TRBV18 with TRBJ2-5; 10 bases align to TRBD2. CDR1 and CDR2 (germline): KGHSH, LQKENI. This CDR3 spans 15 amino acids. V lost 3 bases, J lost 3 bases, and 4 bases stayed unmatched. The CDR3 protein is CASSPFTSGEETQYF. CDR3 DNA sequence: TGTGCCAGCTCACCCTTCACTAGCGGGGAAGAGACCCAGTACTTC.

Here the CDR3 DNA reads TGTGCCGCGGGCGGGTGCATCAATCAGCCCCAGCATTTT. Its protein is CAAGGCINQPQHF. The chain links TRBV7-2 to TRBJ1-5; the D is unclear. This CDR3 has 13 amino acids. Germline CDR1 SGHTA, CDR2 FQGNSA. Trimming shortened V by 11 bases and J by 3 bases, and 14 bases separated the two germline ends.

This clone was seen more than once but under ten times. The V call is TRBV19, the J call TRBJ1-2; D is uncertain. The V end lost 6 bases, the J end lost 10 bases, and 15 bases lay between the germline ends. CDR1 LNHDA and CDR2 SQIVND come from the germline V gene (reference sequence). The CDR3 has 12 amino acids. In DNA form, the CDR3 reads TGTGCCAGTAGAAACCAAGGGAGTGACTACACCTTC. Its translation is CASRNQGSDYTF.

The genes are TRBV6-5 and TRBJ2-7; no clear D. The CDR3 totals 14 residues. The V end was cut by 1 base, the J end by 2 bases, with 9 bases between. Germline V gene sequence: CDR1 MNHEY, CDR2 SVGAGI. The CDR3 DNA follows: TGTGCCAGCAGTTACTTACGAGGAACCTACGAGCAGTACTTC. Translated: CASSYLRGTYEQYF.

DNA for the CDR3: TGTGCCAGCAGCTCTAGGACCGGGACAGTCAATCAGCCCCAGCATTTT. Protein: CASSSRTGTVNQPQHF. The chain carries TRBV5-6 and TRBJ1-5; 7 nucleotides align to TRBD1. J was trimmed by 3 bases and V by 3 bases; bases with no gene match: 9. Germline CDR1 is SGHDT and CDR2 is YYEEEE. CDR3 size: 16 residues.

The gene calls are TRBV6-1 and TRBJ2-3; the match to TRBD2 covers 15 bases. J was trimmed by 5 bases and V by 3 bases; bases with no gene match: 12. Germline values: CDR1 MNHNS, CDR2 SASEGT. CDR3 length: 19 amino acids. For the CDR3, the DNA is TGTGCCAGCAGTGACGCAGGAGGACTAGCGGGGGGGAGTCGAGATACGCAGTATTTT. Amino acids: CASSDAGGLAGGSRDTQYF.

This clone was counted between two and nine times. Other DNA sequences in this sample translate to the same CDR3. The chain couples TRBV30 to TRBJ1-2; perhaps TRBD1 as D (5 bases). The V end was cut by 2 bases, the J end by 5 bases, with 9 bases between. In germline, CDR1 is GTSNPN, CDR2 SVGIG (reference sequence). CDR3 length: 12 amino acids. CDR3: CAWSPGGYGYTF. CDR3 DNA sequence: TGTGCCTGGAGTCCCGGGGGTTATGGCTACACCTTC.

This clone was seen a few times. V usage is TRBV7-6 and J usage is TRBJ2-1; 9 nucleotides match TRBD1. Per germline, CDR1 SGHVS and CDR2 FNYEAQ. With V trimmed by 5 bases and J by 7 bases, 12 bases remained unmatched. This CDR3 has 16 amino acids. The DNA of the CDR3 is TGTGCCAGCAGCCCGCTTGGACAGGGGAAGATGAATGAGCAGTTCTTC. Translation gives CASSPLGQGKMNEQFF.

The chain is built from TRBV28 and TRBJ2-5; 7 nucleotides align to TRBD1. The germline gives CDR1 MDHEN, CDR2 SYDVKM. The CDR3 consists of 14 residues. Germline trimming cut 11 bases from V and 1 base from J; bases unmatched to any gene: 10. The CDR3 region is CAGSPGTAQETQYF. In nucleotides, the CDR3 is TGTGCCGGCTCACCCGGGACAGCCCAAGAGACCCAGTACTTC.

The genes are TRBV4-1 and TRBJ2-3, with 7 bases fitting TRBD2. Per the germline V gene, CDR1 is MGHRA and CDR2 is YSYEKL. CDR3 length: 17 residues. Losses at the gene ends were 1 base for V and 4 bases for J; bases not matched to a gene: 11. CDR3 loop: CASSQGVASGLSDTQYF. The DNA of the CDR3 is TGCGCCAGCAGCCAAGGTGTGGCTAGCGGACTTTCAGATACGCAGTATTTT.

The chain links TRBV19 to TRBJ1-2, with D unresolved. The length of the CDR3 is 15 residues. From germline, CDR1 is LNHDA and CDR2 SQIVND (reference sequence). V was pared by 4 bases and J by 3 bases, with 15 bases between. Here the CDR3 DNA reads TGTGCCAGTAGTAAAGGACTGAGAAGGGACTATGGCTACACCTTC. It translates to CASSKGLRRDYGYTF. Supplemented by reference TRBV19 and TRBJ1-2, the full variable domain reads DGGITQSPKYLFRKEGQNVTLSCEQNLNHDAMYWYRQDPGQGLRLIYYSQIVNDFQKGDIAEGYSVSREKKESFPLTVTSAQKNPTAFYLCASSKGLRRDYGYTFGSGTRLTVV.

The table lists this clone with a few counts. The chain couples TRBV21-1 to TRBJ2-4; the D call TRBD2 from the table was never checked on the DNA. TRBV21-1 represents a pseudogene. CDR3 length: 21 residues. The CDR3 protein is CASSIFTGLVVHRLAKNIQYF. The CDR3 region has the DNA TGTGCCAGCAGCATATTCACGGGACTAGTCGTCCACAGACTAGCCAAAAACATTCAGTACTTC.

This clone was detected a few times. The genes are TRBV29-1 and TRBJ2-7; 11 positions agree with TRBD1. There are 14 residues in the CDR3. Losses at the gene ends were 0 bases for V and 6 bases for J; bases not matched to a gene: 4. Germline loops: CDR1 SQVTM, CDR2 ANQGSEA. CDR3 loop: CSVEEGTGGGEQYF. CDR3 DNA sequence: TGCAGCGTTGAAGAGGGGACAGGGGGAGGCGAGCAGTACTTC.

This clone has a handful of counts. The chain is built from TRBV5-1 and TRBJ2-7, with TRBD2 as a possible D gene (6 bases). CDR3 length: 14 amino acids. V was shortened by 4 bases and J by 3 bases, with 14 bases between the two germline ends. The V gene's germline CDR1 is SGHRS and CDR2 YFSETQ. CDR3 loop: CASSLWTEGYEQYF. The CDR3 region has the DNA TGCGCCAGCAGCCTGTGGACGGAGGGCTACGAGCAGTACTTC.

The V and J genes are TRBV30 and TRBJ1-4; D is undetermined. The V gene's germline CDR1 is GTSNPN and CDR2 SVGIG (reference sequence). V lost 4 bases and J 4 bases, leaving 13 bases between the germline ends. The CDR3 totals 14 residues. CDR3 sequence: CAWNSQAFNEKLFF. The CDR3 DNA sequence: TGTGCCTGGAATTCCCAGGCGTTTAATGAAAAACTGTTTTTT. Filled out from reference TRBV30 and TRBJ1-4, the complete variable domain reads SQTIHQWPATLVQPVGSPLSLECTVEGTSNPNLYWYRQAAGRGLQLLFYSVGIGQISSEVPQNLSASRPQDRQFILSSKKLLLSDSGFYLCAWNSQAFNEKLFFGSGTQLSVL.

This clone turned up a few times. The chain employs TRBV9 and TRBJ2-2, with D maybe TRBD2 (6 bases). The CDR3 sequence is 14 residues long. Germline V gene lookup returns CDR1 SGDLS and CDR2 YYNGEE. Trimming left V 1 base short and J 5 bases short, with 9 bases between. CDR3 region: CASSVKGRTGELFF. CDR3 sequence (DNA): TGTGCCAGCAGCGTAAAGGGGAGGACCGGGGAGCTGTTTTTT.

The chain links TRBV7-2 to TRBJ2-1; D not resolved. The CDR3 has 14 amino acids. Trimming pared 8 bases from V and 0 bases from J, leaving 11 bases between. Germline CDR1 and CDR2: SGHTA and FQGNSA. The CDR3 reads CASSLSSSYNEQFF. CDR3 sequence (DNA): TGTGCCAGCTCTCTCTCTAGCTCCTACAATGAGCAGTTCTTC. Combining the CDR3 with reference TRBV7-2 and TRBJ2-1 gives the whole variable domain GAGVSQSPSNKVTEKGKDVELRCDPISGHTALYWYRQSLGQGLEFLIYFQGNSAPDKSGLPSDRFSAERTGGSVSTLTIQRTQQEDSAVYLCASSLSSSYNEQFFGPGTRLTVL.

This clone came up a few times. The chain couples TRBV28 to TRBJ1-5; no reliable D call. Germline values: CDR1 MDHEN, CDR2 SYDVKM. The CDR3 totals 13 residues. V lost 11 bases and J lost 5, with 16 bases in between. The CDR3 region is CAQRRGDHQPQHF. The DNA of the CDR3 is TGTGCCCAACGACGGGGAGACCATCAGCCCCAGCATTTT.

This clone appeared a few times. The V gene is TRBV20-1, the J gene TRBJ2-1; D is unclear. The CDR3 is made up of 11 amino acids. V was pared by 3 bases and J by 6 bases, with 6 bases between. CDR1 and CDR2 from the germline V gene are DFQATT and SNEGSKA (reference sequence). DNA of the CDR3: TGCAGTGCTAGCTCTCCCAATGAGCAGTTCTTC. Translation: CSASSPNEQFF.

This clone was seen a handful of times. The rearrangement links TRBV7-2 to TRBJ2-1, with TRBD1 matching over 8 bases. From germline, CDR1 is SGHTA and CDR2 FQGNSA. With V trimmed by 5 bases and J by 0 bases, 6 bases remained unmatched. CDR3 length equals 16 residues. CDR3 in DNA: TGTGCCAGCAGCACGCGACAGGGGAGCTCCTACAATGAGCAGTTCTTC. Protein product: CASSTRQGSSYNEQFF.

This clone was counted a few times. This chain joins TRBV14 and TRBJ2-1, with 13 positions matching TRBD2. Germline trimming cut 1 base from V and 10 bases from J; bases unmatched to any gene: 7. The CDR3 consists of 16 residues. CDR1 is SGHDN, CDR2 FVKESK, per germline. The CDR3 DNA reads as TGTGCCAGCAGCCAAGTAAGGACTAGCGGGGGCAGGGAGCAGTTCTTC. It yields the protein CASSQVRTSGGREQFF.

The chain employs TRBV27 and TRBJ1-5, with D tentatively TRBD1 (5 bases). Trimming removed 5 bases at V and 1 base at J, with 12 bases between. The CDR3 length is 15 residues. The germline V gene encodes CDR1 MNHEY and CDR2 SMNVEV (reference sequence). The CDR3 DNA reads as TGTGCCAGCAGTGGGACTGATGCGAGCAATCAGCCCCAGCATTTT. It codes for CASSGTDASNQPQHF.

This clone showed up just a few times. V is TRBV28 and J is TRBJ2-7; 10 bases fit TRBD1. The germline CDR1 and CDR2 sequences are MDHEN and SYDVKM. The V gene end was trimmed by 6 bases and the J gene end by 2 bases; junction bases not matched to a gene: 10. The CDR3 contains 16 residues. The CDR3 DNA is TGTGCCAGCAGCCGAAGGGGGACAGGGGTCCCCTACGAGCAGTACTTC. This encodes CASSRRGTGVPYEQYF.